The entry below gives a single T cell receptor beta chain sequence along with its context. Only a few counts were recorded for this clone. This receptor's antigen is unknown. Per-base quality was not reported, and no clone a single base away is much larger than it. Libraries were made using the immunoSEQ multiplex PCR assay. For the multiplex PCR, a mixture combining 60 forward primers for TCR Vbeta segments and 13 reverse primers for TCR Jbeta segments was used. The CDR3 region of rearranged TCR beta genes was amplified from genomic DNA with a multiplex PCR assay. The Illumina HiSeq System was used to sequence the amplified TCR beta libraries as 87-base-pair reads. Concerning the study's data processing: A later analysis tallied around 87 million unique TCR beta chains across the 666 repertoires, and about 12 million of those chains were shared by two or more donors. A nearest-neighbor algorithm error-corrected the raw reads and collapsed the reads into unique sequences, merging closely related sequences to remove PCR and sequencing errors. V, D and J gene segments were assigned by aligning CDR3 sequences to IMGT reference sequences. For a sequence to be retained, at least a six-nucleotide match to both a V gene segment and a J gene segment was required. A rearrangement counted as productive if the CDR3 had no stop codons and remained in frame with V and J, and every other rearrangement counted as non-productive. CDR3 was defined by IMGT convention, running from the second conserved V-encoded cysteine to the conserved J-encoded phenylalanine. The earlier analysis of 500 to 600 of the donors excluded sequences that lacked an unambiguous match to a single V gene segment. In an earlier analysis of more than 500 of the donors, a V segment was called functional when productive rearrangements were above 56.7%, and segregating when the standard deviation between donors exceeded 5%. A statistical classification framework was built for diagnosing cytomegalovirus status from the catalog of TCR beta chain sequences. A later analysis assigned V and J genes by comparing TCR nucleotide sequences with IMGT/GENE-DB human TR gene sequences. The TCRdist pipeline was used in a later analysis to assign CDR3 sequences and most-parsimonious VDJ recombination scenarios. In a later analysis, every TCR beta chain was defined by the combination of its CDR3 amino acid sequence and its V-gene family, and reads without a unique V-gene family were dropped. A later analysis removed 500 to 600 highly shared, low-generation-probability nucleotide sequences to deal with suspected cross-contamination and a sequencing artifact. In a later analysis, a clonal expansion index was calculated for each public chain from normalized within-repertoire ranks of inferred template counts. In a later analysis, generation probabilities were computed using a VDJ recombination model fitted to out-of-frame rearrangements, and the results were checked against IGoR. A later analysis scored TCR-TCR, TCR-HLA and TCR-CMV co-occurrence with hypergeometric tests, applying a repertoire-size bias correction to TCR pairs. False discovery rates were estimated in a later analysis by permuting HLA or CMV assignments 20 times. In a later analysis, co-occurring TCRs were grouped using DBSCAN, with TCRdist sequence similarity added in when clustering inside HLA-allele-positive subsets. For co-occurrence clustering, repertoires with fewer than 30,000 or more than 120,000 public chains were excluded, along with five repertoires with anomalous nucleotide sharing. What TCRdb holds here is the immuneACCESS table cut down to in-frame rearrangements. Part of the clones is not present; checked against another copy, under half of the missing clones reflect an unresolved V gene, and the others are unexplained. The V and J calls and clone size were taken over from that table, and D and trimming were inferred from the DNA. The sample data list under 200,000 clones, and 78% of these were observed just once. Around 5.9% of the sample goes to the ten largest clones.

The cohort was made up of 500 to 850 healthy bone marrow donors. All cohort members were sampled while nominally healthy, although unrecorded immune exposures were likely present. The donor was CMV seropositive and was included in the group of 250 to 300 seropositive cohort members. A peripheral blood sample was collected from each donor, and TCR beta sequencing was performed on peripheral blood mononuclear cells. Genomic DNA was extracted from the blood cell samples with the Qiagen DNeasy Blood Extraction Kit. Between the V and J ends, shortened by 8 bases and 7 bases respectively, the junction contains 24 bases. The CDR3 runs 16 residues from the cysteine to the phenylalanine. The kept DNA is CDR3 alone, 48 bases in frame from the first base. CDR1 and CDR2 (MDHEN, SYDVKM) derive from the germline V gene. This sample is drawn from a study of cytomegalovirus exposure and HLA in healthy donors (dated by TCRdb to about 2017). Concerning the study at large: An earlier analysis of 587 of the donors reported 250 to 350 Gb of sequence data and 117 million unique TCR beta sequences from approximately 180 million T cells. A later analysis re-examined previously published TCR beta repertoires from about 670 donors and added high-resolution HLA genotyping to investigate patterns of TCR occurrence. The number of donors typed differed by locus, with 629-630 for A, B, C, DRB1 and DQB1, 522 for DQA1, approximately 580 for DPA1, and around 430 for DPB1. About 320 gigabases of sequencing data and approximately 93 million unique TCR sequences were included in an early release covering roughly 600 HLA-typed donors. To predict cytomegalovirus infection status, the study brought together high-throughput TCR immunosequencing, statistical association of individual TCRs with disease status, and machine learning. In the later analysis, no new phenotypic data were used to find candidate immune exposures; instead, reliance was placed on TCR beta sequences and their occurrence across donors. Of the roughly 400 genotyped donors, roughly 80% fell in the genetic ancestry cluster associated with self-reported Caucasian donors. On average, about 240,000 unique TCR beta nucleotide sequences were sequenced per donor among 398 genotyped donors of the cohort, with roughly 18% of those sequences being non-productive. Class I and class II HLA loci were covered by the typing at four-digit resolution. Along with the approximately 650-subject first cohort, a separate validation cohort of around 120 different subjects was used. The study aimed to test whether cataloging public T cell receptors could reveal signatures of past pathogen exposure. All discovery cohort repertoires had been generated using a single sequencing platform. Using immunosequencing, the study profiled T cell repertoires from about 650 subjects and related those repertoires to cytomegalovirus serostatus. An earlier analysis of fewer than 700 of the donors applied high-throughput TCR beta sequencing to assess whether each TCR beta V gene segment acted as functional or pseudogenic. Because of strong linkage in the cohort, four or five DR-DQ haplotypes were treated as single units for association and clustering. A later genetic analysis used genome-wide SNP genotypes for about three fifths of the 666 donors, treating that subset as a discovery cohort. Donor age, sex, ethnicity and CMV serostatus were collected together with the repertoire data. Overall study outcomes, separate from this receptor: A later analysis found that HLA-associated TCR beta chains were more clonally expanded and had lower generation probabilities than equally common non-associated chains. In vitro tests confirmed that a few of the cytomegalovirus-associated TCR beta chains recognize cytomegalovirus antigens. Strong co-occurrence of HLA alleles, especially DR and DQ, made assigning TCR associations to individual alleles difficult. Most TCR sequences were seen in very few donors, while some public TCRs were found in many individuals. The classifier was reported to diagnose cytomegalovirus status with high specificity and sensitivity in both the original cohort and the validation cohort. In the study, about 150 TCR beta chains were listed as associated with cytomegalovirus. In this cohort, only TCR beta chains were sequenced, and detectable features were limited by the absence of alpha or paired-chain data. Roughly uniform sequencing depth across donors was assumed in presence/absence analyses, although this assumption may not hold. Broadly in line with IMGT annotations, most TCR beta V segments showed up in productive rearrangements about 87% or about 30% of the time in an earlier analysis of roughly 590 of the donors. According to a later genetic analysis, donors in an Asian-associated ancestry cluster had fewer N-insertions in productive TCRs than the approximately 630-donor mean. Because the 87-base-pair reads could not distinguish some IMGT-functional V segments, including TRBV6-2 and TRBV6-3, those segments were excluded. About 17 rarely observed V segments, including chromosome 9 orphons, were excluded from the earlier analysis of a few hundred of the donors because counts were too low. Most CMV-associated TCR beta chains appeared to be HLA-restricted in a later analysis, and the HLA associations seemed to be driven largely by CMV exposure. It was suggested by the authors that the approach could potentially be generalized to other disease states and immunological phenotypes. A further reported finding was that TCR beta sequences accurately predicted the HLA-A and HLA-B alleles for most subjects in the first cohort. Because HLA typing was missing for some donors at each locus, association tests included only the typed subset. In a later genetic analysis, a missense DCLRE1C variant was associated with V-gene and J-gene trimming of TCR beta chains, and the association was replicated in an independent cohort. In a later analysis, TCR association rates were found to vary across HLA loci, with the most associated TCRs seen for DRB1 alleles and the fewest for HLA-C alleles. Linkage disequilibrium might explain the correlated functional status among segregating V segments, but an unknown experimental factor could not be excluded. A cluster of highly shared sequence variants was judged likely to represent a technical artifact of the sequencing pipeline. CMV serostatus was the only immune exposure information available for the cohort. A later analysis reported that several top co-occurrence clusters appeared linked to parvovirus B19, influenza, CMV and Epstein-Barr virus. At a false discovery rate of 0.05, a later analysis linked under 20,000 TCR beta sequences to specific HLA alleles.

This clonotype originated in a woman in her twenties or thirties in good health and CMV-seropositive. The chain is made from TRBV28 and TRBJ2-4, and TRBD2 may be the D gene, going by 7 matching bases. The sequenced sample was PBMCs. The nucleotide sequence is TGTGCCAGCGGTAGCGGAGGGGGGGCCCGTAGGAACATTCAGTACTTC. Its translation is CASGSGGGARRNIQYF.